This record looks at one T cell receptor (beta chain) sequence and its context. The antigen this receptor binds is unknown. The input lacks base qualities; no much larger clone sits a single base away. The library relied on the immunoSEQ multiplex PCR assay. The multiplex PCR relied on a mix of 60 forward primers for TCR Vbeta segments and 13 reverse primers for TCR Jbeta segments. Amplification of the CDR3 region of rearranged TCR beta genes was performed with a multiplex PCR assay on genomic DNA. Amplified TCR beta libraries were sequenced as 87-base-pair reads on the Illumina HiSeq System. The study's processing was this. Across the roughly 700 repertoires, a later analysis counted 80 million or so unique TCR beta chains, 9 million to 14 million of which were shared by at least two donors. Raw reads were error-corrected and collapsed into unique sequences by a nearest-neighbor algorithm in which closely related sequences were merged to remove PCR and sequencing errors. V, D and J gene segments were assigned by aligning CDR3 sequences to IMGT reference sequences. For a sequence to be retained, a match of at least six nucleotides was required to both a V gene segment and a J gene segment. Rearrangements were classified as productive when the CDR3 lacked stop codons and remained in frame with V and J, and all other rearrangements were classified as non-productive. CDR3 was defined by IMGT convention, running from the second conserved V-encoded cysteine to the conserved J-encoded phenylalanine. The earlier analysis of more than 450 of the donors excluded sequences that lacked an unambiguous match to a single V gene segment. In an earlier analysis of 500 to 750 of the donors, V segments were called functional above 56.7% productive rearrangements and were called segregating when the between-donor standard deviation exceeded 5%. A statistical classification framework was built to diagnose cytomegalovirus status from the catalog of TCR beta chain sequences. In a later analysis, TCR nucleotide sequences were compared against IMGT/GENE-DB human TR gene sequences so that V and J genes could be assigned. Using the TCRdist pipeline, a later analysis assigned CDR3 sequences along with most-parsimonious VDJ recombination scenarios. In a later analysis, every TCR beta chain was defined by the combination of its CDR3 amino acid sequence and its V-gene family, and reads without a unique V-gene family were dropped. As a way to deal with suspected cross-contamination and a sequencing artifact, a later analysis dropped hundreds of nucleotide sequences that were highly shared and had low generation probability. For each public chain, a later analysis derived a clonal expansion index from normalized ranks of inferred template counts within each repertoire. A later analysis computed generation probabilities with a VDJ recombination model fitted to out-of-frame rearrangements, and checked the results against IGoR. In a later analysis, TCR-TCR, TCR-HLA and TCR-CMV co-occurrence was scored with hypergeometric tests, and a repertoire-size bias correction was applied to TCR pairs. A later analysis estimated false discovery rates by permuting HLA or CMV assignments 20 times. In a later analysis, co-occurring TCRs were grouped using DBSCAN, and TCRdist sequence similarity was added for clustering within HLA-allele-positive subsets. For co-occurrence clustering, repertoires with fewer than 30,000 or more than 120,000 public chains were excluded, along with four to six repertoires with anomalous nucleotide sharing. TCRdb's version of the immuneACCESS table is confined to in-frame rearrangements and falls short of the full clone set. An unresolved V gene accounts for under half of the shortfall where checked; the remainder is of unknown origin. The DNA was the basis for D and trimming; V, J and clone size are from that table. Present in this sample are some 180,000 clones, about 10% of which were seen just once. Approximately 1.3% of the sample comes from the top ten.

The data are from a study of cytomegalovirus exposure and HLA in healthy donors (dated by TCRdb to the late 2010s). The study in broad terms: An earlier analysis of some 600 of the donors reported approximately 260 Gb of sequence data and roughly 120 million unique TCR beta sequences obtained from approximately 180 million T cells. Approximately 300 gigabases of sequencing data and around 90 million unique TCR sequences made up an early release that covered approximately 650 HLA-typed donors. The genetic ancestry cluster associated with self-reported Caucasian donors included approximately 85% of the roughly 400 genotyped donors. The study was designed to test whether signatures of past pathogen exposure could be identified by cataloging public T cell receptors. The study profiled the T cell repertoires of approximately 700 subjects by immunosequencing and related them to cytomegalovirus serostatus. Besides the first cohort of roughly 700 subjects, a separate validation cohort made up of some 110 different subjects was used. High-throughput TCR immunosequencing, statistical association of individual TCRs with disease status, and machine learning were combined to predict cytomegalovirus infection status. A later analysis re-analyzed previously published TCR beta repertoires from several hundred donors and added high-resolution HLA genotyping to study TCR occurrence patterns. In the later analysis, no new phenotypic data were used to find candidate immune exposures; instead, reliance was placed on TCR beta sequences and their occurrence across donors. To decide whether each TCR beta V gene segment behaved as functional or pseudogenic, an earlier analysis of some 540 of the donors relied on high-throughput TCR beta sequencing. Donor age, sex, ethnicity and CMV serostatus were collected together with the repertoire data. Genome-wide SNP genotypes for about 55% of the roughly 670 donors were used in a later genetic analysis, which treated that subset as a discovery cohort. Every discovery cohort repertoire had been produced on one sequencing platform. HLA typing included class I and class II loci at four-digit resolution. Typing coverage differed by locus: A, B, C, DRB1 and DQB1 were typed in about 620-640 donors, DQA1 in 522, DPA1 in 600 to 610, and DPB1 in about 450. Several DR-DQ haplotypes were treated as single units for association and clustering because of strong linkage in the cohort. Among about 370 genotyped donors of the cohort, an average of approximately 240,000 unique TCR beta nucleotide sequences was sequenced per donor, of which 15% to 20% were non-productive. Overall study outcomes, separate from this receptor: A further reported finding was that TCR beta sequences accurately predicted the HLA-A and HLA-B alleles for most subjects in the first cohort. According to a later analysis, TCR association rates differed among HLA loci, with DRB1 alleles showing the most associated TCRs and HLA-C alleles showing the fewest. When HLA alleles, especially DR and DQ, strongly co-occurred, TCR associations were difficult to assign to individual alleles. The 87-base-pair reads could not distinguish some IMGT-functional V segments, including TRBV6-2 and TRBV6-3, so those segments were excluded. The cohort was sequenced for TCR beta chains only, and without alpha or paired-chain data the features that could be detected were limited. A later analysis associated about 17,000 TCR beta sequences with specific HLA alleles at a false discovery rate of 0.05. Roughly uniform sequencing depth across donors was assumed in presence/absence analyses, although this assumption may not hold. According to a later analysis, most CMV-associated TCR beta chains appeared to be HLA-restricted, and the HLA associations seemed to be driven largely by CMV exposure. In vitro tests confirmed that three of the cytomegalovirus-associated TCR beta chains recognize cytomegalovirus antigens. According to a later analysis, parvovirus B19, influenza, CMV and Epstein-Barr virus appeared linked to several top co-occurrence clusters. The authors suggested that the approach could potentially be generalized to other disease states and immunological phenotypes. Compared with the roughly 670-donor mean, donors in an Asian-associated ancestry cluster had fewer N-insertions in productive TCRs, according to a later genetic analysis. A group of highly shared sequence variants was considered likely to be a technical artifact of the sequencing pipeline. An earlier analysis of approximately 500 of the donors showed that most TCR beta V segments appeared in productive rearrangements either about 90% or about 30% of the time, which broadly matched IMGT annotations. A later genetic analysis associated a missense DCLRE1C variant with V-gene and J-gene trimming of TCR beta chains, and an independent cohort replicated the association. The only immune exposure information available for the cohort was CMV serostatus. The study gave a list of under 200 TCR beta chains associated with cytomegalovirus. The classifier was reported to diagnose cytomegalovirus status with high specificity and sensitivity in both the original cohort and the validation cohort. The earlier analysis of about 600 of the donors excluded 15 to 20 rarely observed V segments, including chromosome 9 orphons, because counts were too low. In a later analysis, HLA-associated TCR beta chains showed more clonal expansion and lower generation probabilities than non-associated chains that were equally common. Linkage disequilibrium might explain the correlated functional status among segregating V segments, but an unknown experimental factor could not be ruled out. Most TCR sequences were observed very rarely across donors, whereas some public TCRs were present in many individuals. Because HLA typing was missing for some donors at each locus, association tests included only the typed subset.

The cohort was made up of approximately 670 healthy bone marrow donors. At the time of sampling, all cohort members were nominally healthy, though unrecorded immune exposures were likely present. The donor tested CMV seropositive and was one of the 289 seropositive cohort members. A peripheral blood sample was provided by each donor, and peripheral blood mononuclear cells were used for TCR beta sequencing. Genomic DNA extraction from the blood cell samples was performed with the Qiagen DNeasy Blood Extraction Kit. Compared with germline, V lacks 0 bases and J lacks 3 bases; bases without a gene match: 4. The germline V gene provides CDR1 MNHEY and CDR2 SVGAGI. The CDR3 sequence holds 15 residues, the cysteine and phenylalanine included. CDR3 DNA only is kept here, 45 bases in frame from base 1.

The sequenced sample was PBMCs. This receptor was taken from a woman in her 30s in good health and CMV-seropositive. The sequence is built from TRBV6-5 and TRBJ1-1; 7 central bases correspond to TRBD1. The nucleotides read TGTGCCAGCAGTTACTCAACAGGGGATTACACTGAAGCTTTCTTT. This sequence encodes CASSYSTGDYTEAFF.